Listed below are T cell receptor beta chains from one sample, sequenced in a study of T-cell reconstitution after alpha-beta-depleted transplantation in children. TCRdb called the PCR reads again in MiXCR, with one record for every CDR3 protein. The data hold roughly 220,000 distinct CDR3 sequences, with 9.7% observed a single time. The material sequenced was PBMCs from the stem cell graft donor, taken from the stem cell graft. The receptors originated from a human donor who donated a stem cell graft to a child with SCID. Both conserved end residues are part of each CDR3. A D gene is named only where the DNA matches it firmly. Each size is once, few, many, or a class for an expanded clone.

DNA: TGTGCCAGCAGCCTCACCTATAGCGGGGGGGCCCTGGGTGAGCAGTTCTTC; CDR3: CASSLTYSGGALGEQFF; J: TRBJ2-1; size: many; D: TRBD2; V: TRBV7-8
DNA: TGTGCCAGCCGGCCGCCGGGCTCCTACGAGCAGTACTTC; CDR3: CASRPPGSYEQYF; J: TRBJ2-7; size: many; D: NA; V: TRBV6-2/TRBV6-3
DNA: TGCGCCAGCAGCCGACTTCCGGTCATGAACACTGAAGCTTTCTTT; CDR3: CASSRLPVMNTEAFF; J: TRBJ1-1; size: many; D: NA; V: TRBV5-1
DNA: TGCGCCAGCCTGGGGCAGGACACAGATACGCAGTATTTT; CDR3: CASLGQDTDTQYF; J: TRBJ2-3; size: many; D: NA; V: TRBV5-1
DNA: TGCGCCAGCAGCCCTGATCGACAGGGGGTCCATGAGCAGTTCTTC; CDR3: CASSPDRQGVHEQFF; J: TRBJ2-1; size: many; D: TRBD1; V: TRBV5-1
DNA: TGTGCCAGCAGCTCCGGGGGGGTGGGCGCGGCTTTCTTT; CDR3: CASSSGGVGAAFF; J: TRBJ1-1; size: many; D: NA; V: TRBV11-2
DNA: TGTGCCAGCAGTCGGACAGGGGGACCTAATGGCTACACCTTC; CDR3: CASSRTGGPNGYTF; J: TRBJ1-2; size: many; D: TRBD1; V: TRBV27
DNA: TGTGCCAGCAGCCAGCGGACAGGGCCCTACGAGCAGTACTTC; CDR3: CASSQRTGPYEQYF; J: TRBJ2-7; size: many; D: TRBD1; V: TRBV7-2
DNA: TGTGCCAGCCGCGTGGGGTCCTTCGGAAACACCATATATTTT; CDR3: CASRVGSFGNTIYF; J: TRBJ1-3; size: many; D: NA; V: TRBV6-5
DNA: TGTGCCAGCAGCTCCGGACAGGCATCCACAGATACGCAGTATTTT; CDR3: CASSSGQASTDTQYF; J: TRBJ2-3; size: many; D: TRBD1; V: TRBV7-9
DNA: TGTGCCAGCAGTTCAGGACTAGCCGGCGAGACCCAGTACTTC; CDR3: CASSSGLAGETQYF; J: TRBJ2-5; size: many; D: TRBD2; V: TRBV12-3/TRBV12-4
DNA: TGCGCCAGCAGCTCGACTGGGACTGGGGCCAACGTCCTGACTTTC; CDR3: CASSSTGTGANVLTF; J: TRBJ2-6; size: many; D: NA; V: TRBV5-1
DNA: TGTGCCAGCAGTTTAGGGGGGGAATCCTATAATTCACCCCTCCACTTT; CDR3: CASSLGGESYNSPLHF; J: TRBJ1-6; size: many; D: NA; V: TRBV12-3/TRBV12-4